The present entry profiles one TCR beta chain with its context. Its target is unknown. The data originate from a study of cytomegalovirus exposure and HLA in healthy donors. Overall study findings and caveats: Some V segments, TRBV6-2 and TRBV6-3 among them, were indistinguishable and were therefore excluded.

PCR amplification relied on 60 Vbeta primers (plus 13 Jbeta primers). How the authors handled the data: A follow-up analysis tallied 86 million or so unique TCR beta chains, 9 million to 11 million shared. This table comes from immunoSEQ multiplex PCR, and its TCRdb copy is limited to in-frame clones, with some not included. The V and J calls and clone size are taken from that table; D and trimming were inferred from the DNA. This table holds under 95,000 clones, approximately 80% found once. The CDR3 is 17 residues long. CDR1 and CDR2 from the germline V gene are SGHRS and YFSETQ. The J segment lost 1 base and the V segment lost 4 bases, leaving 6 bases of the junction unmatched.

The chain carries TRBV5-1 and TRBJ2-5; TRBD2 matches 14 bases. Specimen: PBMCs. The source is a man aged 25-45 years in good health and CMV-seropositive. CDR3 DNA sequence: TGCGCCAGCAGCCACTCAGGACTAGCGGGAGGCCAAGAGACCCAGTACTTC. It is translated as CASSHSGLAGGQETQYF.